The 27 T cell receptor beta chains presented below share a single source sample, sequenced in a study of long-term antiretroviral therapy in people with HIV. At the survey level, the v3.0 immunoSEQ assay was run. Here immunoSEQ multiplex PCR was the method, and the copy in TCRdb shows in-frame clones only, minus some. The table lists roughly 17,000 clones, about nine tenths of them singletons. The sequencing used unsorted PBMCs, collected 3 years after starting antiretroviral therapy. The origin of the receptors is a man aged 45-65 years with HIV.

This clone occurred a few times. The rearrangement uses TRBV2 and TRBJ2-3; a weak D match, TRBD2 (6 bases). The CDR3 is 13 amino acids. CDR1 and CDR2 from the germline V gene are SNHLY and FYNNEI. V lost 3 bases, J lost 7 bases, and 11 bases lay in between. CDR3 DNA sequence: TGTGCCAGCAGTGAGGAGGGCGTGTATACGCAGTATTTT. As protein: CASSEEGVYTQYF. Together with reference TRBV2 and TRBJ2-3, the CDR3 gives the full variable domain: EPEVTQTPSHQVTQMGQEVILRCVPISNHLYFYWYRQILGQKVEFLVSFYNNEISEKSEIFDDQFSVERPDGSNFTLKIRSTKLEDSAMYFCASSEEGVYTQYFGPGTRLTVL.

This rearrangement joins TRBV12-5 to TRBJ2-3; D is ambiguous. CDR3 size: 13 residues. V was cut by 1 base and J by 1 base, with 3 bases left in between. Germline V gene data show CDR1 as LGHNT and CDR2 as FRNRAP. The CDR3 DNA is TGTGCTAGTGGTTTGGGGGGCACAGATACGCAGTATTTT. This translates into CASGLGGTDTQYF. Complete variable domain (other parts from reference TRBV12-5 and TRBJ2-3): DARVTQTPRHKVTEMGQEVTMRCQPILGHNTVFWYRQTMMQGLELLAYFRNRAPLDDSGMPKDRFSAEMPDATLATLKIQPSEPRDSAVYFCASGLGGTDTQYFGPGTRLTVL.

This sequence joins TRBV7-9 and TRBJ2-3; D is ambiguous. Germline loops: CDR1 SEHNR, CDR2 FQNEAQ (reference sequence). The V gene lost 0 bases and the J gene lost 2 bases, with 6 bases spanning the gap. The CDR3 contains 14 residues. CDR3 loop: CASSLALLTDTQYF. CDR3 bases: TGTGCCAGCAGCTTAGCACTACTCACAGATACGCAGTATTTT.

This clone appeared once. J is TRBJ2-3 and V is TRBV18; TRBD2 aligns across 9 bases. V lost 3 bases, J lost 4 bases, and 5 bases stayed unmatched. Per germline, CDR1 KGHSH and CDR2 LQKENI. CDR3 length: 15 amino acids. CDR3 sequence reads: CASSPRGGGADTQYF. Written as DNA, the CDR3 is TGTGCCAGCTCACCCCGGGGCGGGGGGGCAGATACGCAGTATTTT.

The rearrangement uses TRBV7-2 and TRBJ2-3, with 7 nucleotides matching TRBD2. The CDR3 totals 14 residues. Germline V gives CDR1 SGHTA, CDR2 FQGNSA. J lost 6 bases, V lost 0 bases, and 3 bases had no gene match. CDR3 DNA: TGTGCCAGCAGCTTAGCGAGCGGGGACGATACGCAGTATTTT. It translates to CASSLASGDDTQYF.

The chain carries TRBV15 and TRBJ1-5; TRBD1 agrees at 9 bases. Per the germline V gene, CDR1 is LNHNV and CDR2 is YYDKDF (reference sequence). The CDR3 runs 15 residues. J lost 6 bases, V lost 5 bases, and 8 bases had no gene match. The DNA for the CDR3 is TGTGCCACCAGCGCATTCGGGACAGGGTTTCAGCCCCAGCATTTT. The encoded protein is CATSAFGTGFQPQHF.

The chain has TRBV6-1 and TRBJ2-7; 7 nucleotides match TRBD2. V dropped 6 bases and J dropped 3; count of bases not matched to a gene: 2. Per the germline V gene, CDR1 is MNHNS and CDR2 is SASEGT. CDR3 length: 12 residues. The CDR3 reads CASRWEGYEQYF. The CDR3 DNA sequence: TGTGCCAGCAGGTGGGAGGGCTACGAGCAGTACTTC.

This chain joins TRBV12-5 and TRBJ1-5, with D perhaps TRBD1 (6 bases). Looked up from germline, CDR1 is LGHNT and CDR2 is FRNRAP. The CDR3 length is 18 residues. Trimming stripped 0 bases from V and 1 base from J, with 16 bases between. In DNA form, the CDR3 reads TGTGCTAGTGGTTTGGTACTGGGCAGGGGATCGAGCAATCAGCCCCAGCATTTT. It is translated as CASGLVLGRGSSNQPQHF.

This clone was counted once. V is TRBV30 and J is TRBJ1-2; D is uncertain. V gave up 0 bases and J gave up 0 bases, with 2 bases separating them. CDR1 GTSNPN and CDR2 SVGIG come from the germline V gene (reference sequence). The CDR3 runs 12 residues. CDR3 bases: TGTGCCTGGAGTGTATCTAACTATGGCTACACCTTC. Its protein product is CAWSVSNYGYTF. Full variable domain (remainder filled in from reference TRBV30 and TRBJ1-2): SQTIHQWPATLVQPVGSPLSLECTVEGTSNPNLYWYRQAAGRGLQLLFYSVGIGQISSEVPQNLSASRPQDRQFILSSKKLLLSDSGFYLCAWSVSNYGYTFGSGTRLTVV.

The CDR3 region has the DNA TGTGCCAGCAGCTTAGGTCGACTAGCGGGGCTCACAGATACGCAGTATTTT. Amino acids: CASSLGRLAGLTDTQYF. The chain joins TRBV7-9 to TRBJ2-3; 11 bases match TRBD2. This CDR3 is built from 17 residues. CDR1 and CDR2 from the germline V gene are SEHNR and FQNEAQ (reference sequence). V trimming: 1 base; J trimming: 2 bases; junction bases outside the gene matches: 5.

V and J are TRBV20-1 and TRBJ1-5; D is possibly TRBD1 (5 bases). The V and J ends lost 4 bases and 4 bases respectively, with 5 bases between them. Germline values: CDR1 DFQATT, CDR2 SNEGSKA (reference sequence). CDR3 length: 11 amino acids. CDR3 sequence reads: CSAKGNQPQHF. The CDR3 region has the DNA TGCAGTGCTAAGGGGAATCAGCCCCAGCATTTT.

J is TRBJ2-3 and V is TRBV10-2; TRBD2 matches at 8 bases. The CDR3 is made up of 17 amino acids. The V gene end was trimmed by 1 base and the J gene end by 0 bases; junction bases not matched to a gene: 6. The germline gives CDR1 WSHSY, CDR2 SAAADI. In nucleotides, the CDR3 is TGCGCCAGCAGTGAGTGGCCTAGCGGGTATAGCACAGATACGCAGTATTTT. Its translation is CASSEWPSGYSTDTQYF.

The chain recombines TRBV7-2 with TRBJ1-2; D remains ambiguous. The germline V gene encodes CDR1 SGHTA and CDR2 FQGNSA. The CDR3 is 14 residues long. Trimming cost V 3 bases and J 1 base, with 9 bases left between them. The CDR3 region has the DNA TGTGCCAGCAGCTTCCACGGATTTAACTATGGCTACACCTTC. It translates to CASSFHGFNYGYTF. The full variable domain, completed using reference TRBV7-2 and TRBJ1-2, is GAGVSQSPSNKVTEKGKDVELRCDPISGHTALYWYRQSLGQGLEFLIYFQGNSAPDKSGLPSDRFSAERTGGSVSTLTIQRTQQEDSAVYLCASSFHGFNYGYTFGSGTRLTVV.

This chain links TRBV27 with TRBJ2-7; 11 bases map to TRBD1. The CDR3 spans 16 residues. CDR1 and CDR2 (germline): MNHEY, SMNVEV (reference sequence). Trimming at V came to 2 bases and at J to 3 bases, leaving 6 bases not matched to a gene. The CDR3 sequence is CASSLLGQGANYEQYF. DNA for the CDR3: TGTGCCAGCAGTTTACTCGGACAGGGGGCGAACTACGAGCAGTACTTC.

This chain connects TRBV2 to TRBJ2-2; 9 positions agree with TRBD1. CDR1 SNHLY and CDR2 FYNNEI come from the germline V gene. Trimming cost V 6 bases and J 0 bases; bases outside gene matches: 2. The CDR3 runs to 15 residues. This chain's CDR3 is CASRGTGTNTGELFF. As DNA, the CDR3 is TGTGCCAGCAGGGGGACAGGGACGAACACCGGGGAGCTGTTTTTT.

In its sample, this clone was seen a few times. CDR3 nucleotides: TGTGCCAGTAGCCTACAGGGAAACGGCTACGAGCAGTACTTC. It encodes CASSLQGNGYEQYF. This sequence joins TRBV19 and TRBJ2-7; D perhaps matches TRBD1 (6 bases). CDR1 is LNHDA and CDR2 is SQIVND in the germline V gene (reference sequence). V was cut by 6 bases and J by 3 bases, with 15 bases left in between. The CDR3 length is 14 residues. The whole variable domain, filled in from reference TRBV19 and TRBJ2-7, reads DGGITQSPKYLFRKEGQNVTLSCEQNLNHDAMYWYRQDPGQGLRLIYYSQIVNDFQKGDIAEGYSVSREKKESFPLTVTSAQKNPTAFYLCASSLQGNGYEQYFGPGTRLTVT.

This sequence joins TRBV7-9 and TRBJ2-1, with TRBD2 identical over 12 bases. CDR1 and CDR2 from the germline V gene are SEHNR and FQNEAQ (reference sequence). After removal of 0 bases from V and 0 bases from J, the junction contained 0 bases not matched to a gene. The CDR3 covers 17 residues. The CDR3 region is CASSLATSGSSYNEQFF. The CDR3, as DNA: TGTGCCAGCAGCTTAGCGACTAGCGGGAGCTCCTACAATGAGCAGTTCTTC.

The rearrangement uses TRBV19 and TRBJ2-3, with TRBD2 matching over 14 bases. Germline trimming cut 6 bases from V and 2 bases from J; bases unmatched to any gene: 1. The CDR3 spans 15 residues. The germline gives CDR1 LNHDA, CDR2 SQIVND (reference sequence). The chain's CDR3 is CASRGLAGVTDTQYF. CDR3 bases: TGTGCCAGTAGGGGACTAGCGGGAGTCACAGATACGCAGTATTTT.

This clone was seen once. The chain links TRBV19 to TRBJ1-4; maybe TRBD1 (5 bases). With 5 bases removed from V and 4 bases from J, the gap between germline ends came to 14 bases. This CDR3 spans 15 amino acids. Looked up from germline, CDR1 is LNHDA and CDR2 is SQIVND (reference sequence). CDR3 bases: TGTGCCAGTAGTGCCGGGGCTCAAGTTAATGAAAAACTGTTTTTT. Residues: CASSAGAQVNEKLFF.

V and J are TRBV29-1 and TRBJ2-2; D is ambiguous. The germline V and J ends were trimmed by 7 bases and 6 bases, with 9 bases remaining between them. Germline V gives CDR1 SQVTM, CDR2 ANQGSEA. This CDR3 contains 11 residues. The CDR3 region is CSALWSGELFF. In nucleotides, the CDR3 is TGCAGCGCGCTGTGGTCCGGGGAGCTGTTTTTT.

This chain uses TRBV6-1 with TRBJ2-7; 7 bases align to TRBD1. Germline values: CDR1 MNHNS, CDR2 SASEGT. There are 15 residues in the CDR3. The junction had 8 bases not matched to a gene; V was cut back by 6 bases and J by 0 bases. For the CDR3, the DNA is TGTGCCAGCAGATTGACCGGGACAGCCTCCTACGAGCAGTACTTC. As protein: CASRLTGTASYEQYF.

This chain links TRBV30 with TRBJ1-2; no clear D gene. The CDR3 is made up of 12 amino acids. In germline, CDR1 is GTSNPN, CDR2 SVGIG (reference sequence). The V and J ends lost 0 bases and 5 bases respectively, with 7 bases between them. CDR3 nucleotides: TGTGCCTGGAGTGTTTATTCTTATGGCTACACCTTC. Protein: CAWSVYSYGYTF.

This chain connects TRBV5-4 to TRBJ2-7; 7 positions agree with TRBD2. The junction had 7 bases not matched to a gene; V was cut back by 7 bases and J by 0 bases. The germline V gene encodes CDR1 SGHNT and CDR2 YYREEE (reference sequence). The CDR3 covers 14 residues. In nucleotides, the CDR3 is TGTGCCAGCCGTCCTGGCGGGGGCTCCTACGAGCAGTACTTC. This gives the protein CASRPGGGSYEQYF.

The V gene is TRBV7-9, the J gene TRBJ2-7, with a possible D match to TRBD1 (6 bases). This CDR3 comprises 16 residues. Trimming stripped 3 bases from V and 9 bases from J, with 24 bases between. CDR1 SEHNR and CDR2 FQNEAQ come from the germline V gene (reference sequence). CDR3 nucleotides: TGTGCCAGCAGCTTTTTGGACCGGTTCCGGACAGACGGGCAGTACTTC. It encodes CASSFLDRFRTDGQYF. Full variable domain (missing parts from reference TRBV7-9 and TRBJ2-7): DTGVSQNPRHKITKRGQNVTFRCDPISEHNRLYWYRQTLGQGPEFLTYFQNEAQLEKSRLLSDRFSAERPKGSFSTLEIQRTEQGDSAMYLCASSFLDRFRTDGQYFGPGTRLTVT.

The chain joins TRBV6-1 to TRBJ2-5; TRBD1 is a possible D gene (6 bases). TRBJ2-7 matches the DNA end more closely, so the J call is doubtful. CDR1 and CDR2 from the germline V gene are MNHNS and SASEGT. This CDR3 comprises 13 residues. The CDR3 loop reads CASRRGFSYEQYF. DNA of the CDR3: TGTGCCAGCAGGAGGGGGTTCTCCTACGAGCAGTACTTC.

The rearrangement joins TRBV6-5 to TRBJ1-1; no definite D call. In germline, CDR1 is MNHEY, CDR2 SVGAGI. V was shortened by 2 bases and J by 0 bases, with 10 bases between the two germline ends. The CDR3 covers 15 residues. This chain's CDR3 is CASSYGRTLNTEAFF. As DNA, the CDR3 is TGTGCCAGCAGTTACGGCAGGACCTTGAACACTGAAGCTTTCTTT.

The chain carries TRBV6-5 and TRBJ2-7; 9 bases fit TRBD1. Germline CDR1 and CDR2: MNHEY and SVGAGI. Trimming removed 0 bases from V and 3 bases from J; junction bases left unmatched: 3. The CDR3 sequence is 15 residues long. For the CDR3, the DNA is TGTGCCAGCAGTTACTCAGGACAGGGGAACTACGAGCAGTACTTC. Translating it yields CASSYSGQGNYEQYF.